The 3 T cell receptor beta chains below come from one sample, sequenced in a study of shared clonotypes between healthy human individuals. The method was immunoSEQ multiplex PCR; TCRdb's version includes in-frame clones alone and lacks a portion of them. The top ten hold approximately 0.9% of the sample, which has 950,000 to 1,200,000 clones, around 77% seen once. Material for sequencing was memory CD4+ T cells from PBMCs. The subset is: CD45RA-negative fraction. Every receptor here comes from a young man in good health. Some clones in this sample may be carry-over from other donors' samples.

The genes are TRBV2 and TRBJ1-1; D call uncertain. V gave up 6 bases and J gave up 10 bases, with 12 bases separating them. Germline CDR1 and CDR2: SNHLY and FYNNEI. The CDR3 runs 11 residues. The CDR3 spells CASRGPPGAFF. CDR3 sequence (DNA): TGTGCCAGCAGGGGCCCCCCCGGAGCTTTCTTT. Supplemented by reference TRBV2 and TRBJ1-1, the full variable domain reads EPEVTQTPSHQVTQMGQEVILRCVPISNHLYFYWYRQILGQKVEFLVSFYNNEISEKSEIFDDQFSVERPDGSNFTLKIRSTKLEDSAMYFCASRGPPGAFFGQGTRLTVV.

The chain employs TRBV25-1 and TRBJ1-5; TRBD1 aligns across 8 bases. V trimming: 4 bases; J trimming: 0 bases; junction bases outside the gene matches: 11. Germline V gives CDR1 MGHDK, CDR2 SYGVNS. This CDR3 contains 18 residues. Here the CDR3 reads CASSASTGTGDSNQPQHF. DNA for the CDR3: TGTGCCAGCAGTGCCTCAACTGGGACAGGAGATAGCAATCAGCCCCAGCATTTT.

V and J are TRBV28 and TRBJ1-1, with TRBD1 matching over 10 bases. The CDR3 sequence is 15 residues long. Germline loops: CDR1 MDHEN, CDR2 SYDVKM. V trimming: 6 bases; J trimming: 4 bases; junction bases outside the gene matches: 8. CDR3 in DNA: TGTGCCAGCAGCGAGACAGGGGGCCCAGTCACTGAAGCTTTCTTT. The encoded protein is CASSETGGPVTEAFF.